Listed here are 14 T cell receptor beta chains from one sample, sequenced in a study of cytomegalovirus exposure and HLA in healthy donors. PCR was performed using 60 Vbeta and 13 Jbeta primers. Repertoires were generated with immunoSEQ multiplex PCR, while TCRdb's copy carries only in-frame clones and drops some. This table has 200,000 or so clones, approximately 82% appearing once. The specimen was PBMCs. The receptors were sampled from a man between 18 and 35 years old in good health and CMV-seronegative.

The chain combines TRBV7-3 with TRBJ2-1; 10 bases fit TRBD2. From germline, CDR1 is SGHTA and CDR2 FQGTGA. With 5 bases clipped from V and 6 bases from J, the junction kept 7 bases outside the gene matches. There are 15 residues in the CDR3. The CDR3, as DNA: TGTGCCAGCAGCACCTCTAGCGGGAGTATCAATGAGCAGTTCTTC. Its protein product is CASSTSSGSINEQFF.

The chain has TRBV5-1 and TRBJ2-7, with D unclear. V was pared by 8 bases and J by 0 bases, with 21 bases between. CDR1 and CDR2 (germline): SGHRS, YFSETQ. CDR3 length: 16 amino acids. The CDR3 DNA sequence: TGCGCCAGGAGCCCCACTGGCGGAATGAGCTCCTACGAGCAGTACTTC. Its protein product is CARSPTGGMSSYEQYF.

The chain has TRBV4-1 and TRBJ2-3, with TRBD1 matching 9 bases. There are 16 residues in the CDR3. CDR1 and CDR2 from the germline V gene are MGHRA and YSYEKL. Trimming cost V 1 base and J 5 bases; bases outside gene matches: 7. The CDR3 region is CASSQAGTGSLDTQYF. CDR3 bases: TGCGCCAGCAGCCAAGCGGGGACAGGGAGTTTAGATACGCAGTATTTT.

The DNA of the CDR3 is TGCGCCAGCAGCTCCGGGACAGGGGTGGTATTCACTGAAGCTTTCTTT. It is translated as CASSSGTGVVFTEAFF. The chain is built from TRBV5-1 and TRBJ1-1; 10 bases line up with TRBD1. The CDR3 has 16 residues. The germline V gene encodes CDR1 SGHRS and CDR2 YFSETQ. V dropped 3 bases and J dropped 4; count of bases not matched to a gene: 9.

The chain uses TRBV10-1 and TRBJ2-5; D gene uncertain. V lost 1 base and J lost 1, with 13 bases in between. CDR1 is WNHNN, CDR2 SYGVQD, per germline (reference sequence). The CDR3 is 16 residues long. The chain's CDR3 is CASSEWADPIQETQYF. In DNA, the CDR3 is TGCGCCAGCAGTGAGTGGGCAGACCCAATCCAAGAGACCCAGTACTTC.

The V gene is TRBV30, the J gene TRBJ2-7; TRBD2 matches at 10 bases. V was clipped by 3 bases and J by 3 bases; unmatched bases: 11. In germline, CDR1 is GTSNPN, CDR2 SVGIG (reference sequence). The CDR3 is 16 amino acids. The DNA of the CDR3 is TGTGCCTGGAGGGCGGTAAGGACTAGCGGTTACTACGAGCAGTACTTC. It is translated as CAWRAVRTSGYYEQYF.

This chain joins TRBV4-1 and TRBJ2-1; 9 positions agree with TRBD1. V lost 1 base to trimming and J lost 2 bases; unmatched junction nucleotides: 6. Per the germline V gene, CDR1 is MGHRA and CDR2 is YSYEKL. The length of the CDR3 is 17 residues. The DNA for the CDR3 is TGCGCCAGCAGCCAAGGGGGGGGGACAGGGACCTACAATGAGCAGTTCTTC. It translates to CASSQGGGTGTYNEQFF.

The genes are TRBV5-4 and TRBJ2-1, with TRBD2 identical over 9 bases. The germline gives CDR1 SGHNT, CDR2 YYREEE (reference sequence). V trimming: 2 bases; J trimming: 7 bases; junction bases outside the gene matches: 7. CDR3 size: 15 residues. CDR3 residues: CASSFPGTSLNEQFF. CDR3 nucleotide sequence: TGTGCCAGCAGCTTCCCCGGGACTAGCTTAAATGAGCAGTTCTTC.

V is TRBV10-2 and J is TRBJ2-6, with TRBD1 matching 8 bases. CDR3 size: 16 residues. Germline V gene lookup returns CDR1 WSHSY and CDR2 SAAADI. Trimming cost V 6 bases and J 2 bases; bases outside gene matches: 6. The CDR3 DNA reads TGCGCCAGCAGAGAATGGACAGGGACTGGGGCCAACGTCCTGACTTTC. Translated: CASREWTGTGANVLTF.

The chain couples TRBV27 to TRBJ2-7; 8 bases align to TRBD1. CDR1 is MNHEY, CDR2 SMNVEV, per germline (reference sequence). The CDR3 is made up of 14 amino acids. J was trimmed by 7 bases and V by 2 bases; bases with no gene match: 7. CDR3 protein: CASSLGTGRREQYF. The CDR3 DNA reads as TGTGCCAGCAGTTTAGGGACAGGAAGGAGGGAGCAGTACTTC.

The gene calls are TRBV2 and TRBJ1-1; possibly TRBD1 for D (6 bases). The germline V gene has CDR1 SNHLY and CDR2 FYNNEI. This CDR3 has 13 residues. The ends were cut back, 8 bases at V and 1 base at J, with 11 bases in the middle. The CDR3 nucleotides read TGTGCCAGCGGTAACAGGGAGAACACTGAAGCTTTCTTT. As protein: CASGNRENTEAFF.

As to this clone: One junction end disagrees with the germline gene, perhaps due to a read error. The V call is TRBV10-2, the J call TRBJ2-2; the match to TRBD2 covers 8 bases. Germline CDR1 is WSHSY and CDR2 is SAAADI. CDR3 length: 17 residues. CDR3 in DNA: TGCGCCAGCAGTTCCGCGGCGGGAGGCACGAACACCGAGGAGCTGTTTTTT. Translation gives CASSSAAGGTNTEELFF.

This clone was found a few times. V is TRBV2 and J is TRBJ2-5; D is undetermined. The CDR3 runs to 13 residues. Trimming removed 7 bases at V and 4 bases at J, with 13 bases between. From germline, CDR1 is SNHLY and CDR2 FYNNEI. Here the CDR3 DNA reads TGTGCCAGCACGGGTCTTAGGCGAGAGACCCAGTACTTC. Protein: CASTGLRRETQYF.

The chain carries TRBV29-1 and TRBJ2-5, with D perhaps matching TRBD1 (7 bases). TRBJ2-7 matches the DNA end more closely, so the J call is doubtful. The length of the CDR3 is 13 residues. Germline V gene sequence: CDR1 SQVTM, CDR2 ANQGSEA. The CDR3 region is CSVSGDSYYEQYF. For the CDR3, the DNA is TGCAGCGTTTCGGGGGACAGCTACTACGAGCAGTACTTC.